This record covers a single TCR beta chain. This entry belongs to a study of T cell changes during pregnancy in multiple sclerosis. Data came from immunoSEQ multiplex PCR; TCRdb stores just in-frame clones and leaves some out. The profile shows about 30,000 clones, about 90% of them singletons. The CDR3 sequence is 15 residues long. Trimming removed 0 bases from V and 2 bases from J; junction bases left unmatched: 2. The germline V gene encodes CDR1 LGHNA and CDR2 YNFKEQ. Sequencing used peripheral blood, obtained in the first trimester of pregnancy. The rearrangement uses TRBV4-2 and TRBJ1-2; 8 nucleotides align to TRBD1. The TCR comes from a female donor in good health, enrolled as a control in a pregnancy study. As DNA, the CDR3 is TGTGCCAGCAGCCAAGAAGGGACAGGAAACTATGGCTACACCTTC. This gives the protein CASSQEGTGNYGYTF.